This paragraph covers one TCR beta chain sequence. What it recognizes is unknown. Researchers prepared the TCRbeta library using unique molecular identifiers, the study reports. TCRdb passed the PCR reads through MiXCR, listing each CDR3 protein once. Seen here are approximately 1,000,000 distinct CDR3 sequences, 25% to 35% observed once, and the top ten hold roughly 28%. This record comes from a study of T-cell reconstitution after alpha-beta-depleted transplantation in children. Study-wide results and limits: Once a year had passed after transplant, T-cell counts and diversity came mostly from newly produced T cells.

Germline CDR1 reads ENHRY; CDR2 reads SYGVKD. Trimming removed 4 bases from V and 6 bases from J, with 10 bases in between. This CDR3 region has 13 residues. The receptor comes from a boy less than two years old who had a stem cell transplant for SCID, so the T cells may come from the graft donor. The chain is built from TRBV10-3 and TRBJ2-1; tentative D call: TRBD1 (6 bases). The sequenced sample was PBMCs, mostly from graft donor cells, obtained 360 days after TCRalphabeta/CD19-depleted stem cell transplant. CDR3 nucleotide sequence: TGTGCCATCAGTGCGATACAGGGCAATGAGCAGTTCTTC. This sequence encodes CAISAIQGNEQFF.